This TCR beta chain was captured in a study of shared clonotypes between healthy human individuals (dated by TCRdb to the early 2020s). About the full investigation: Three men and a couple of women, aged 18 to 49 years, made up the cohort. Each donor's leukapheresis produced roughly between roughly 0.9 and 9 billion PBMCs. To increase sequencing depth and limit assay-specific biases, different laboratories used diverse techniques to prepare libraries and sequence TCR repertoires. For each donor, CD4 naive and CD4 memory were each run on three plates, CD8 naive on two plates, and CD8 memory on one plate. To estimate repertoire size and how much clonotype sharing occurs between individuals, the study deeply sequenced the blood TCR repertoires of about 5 healthy adults. What the work shows at the level of the full study, not this receptor alone: Rarefaction of sorted-subset datasets indicated incomplete sequencing despite the large sequencing depth. Estimated clonotype richness was generally larger for naive than for memory subsets. Based on pairwise subsampling, the degree of clonotype sharing among donors was expected to be affected by sequencing depth. Sampling was restricted to blood, and TCR repertoires in tissue are likely to differ from TCR repertoires in blood. Because the study included only a small number of donors, the genetic and exposure-history diversity represented was limited. Sharing across four donors was observed for approximately 4.6% of naive CD4, 3% to 3.5% of naive CD8, around 2.5% of memory CD4, and 0.4% of memory CD8 clonotypes. Clonotypes shared by all four sorted-subset donors showed higher generation probabilities than non-shared clonotypes.

For the CD8 naive samples, CD45RO-negative cells were positively selected for CCR7, yielding a CD45RA+CCR7+ population from which TemRA cells were excluded. The donors were healthy, HIV-negative adults with no recently reported acute infections or vaccinations. Only Caucasian adults living in Nashville, Tennessee, USA were represented among the donors. Blood was collected by leukapheresis, and PBMCs were isolated by Ficoll-Histopaque density gradient centrifugation and then cryopreserved in liquid nitrogen vapor phase. Analytical flow cytometry was used to check the purity and quantity of every magnetically sorted T cell population. From each sorted fraction, genomic DNA was isolated and quantified by UV absorbance on a Nanodrop 2000c. The CDR3 starts with the cysteine, ends with the phenylalanine, and has 17 residues. CDR3 DNA is the only sequence kept; it has 51 bases, read in frame from the first base. Trimming removed 2 bases from V and 3 bases from J, leaving 20 bases between the germline ends. From the germline V gene (reference sequence), CDR1 is SEHNR and CDR2 is FQNEAQ.

A note on this clone: Its antigen target is currently unknown. No much larger clone exists at a distance of one base, and base qualities are not known.

Using the deep immunoSEQ assay, TCR CDR3 regions were amplified from genomic DNA by multiplex PCR. Genomic DNA extracted from each cell subset was distributed evenly over all wells of several immunoSEQ 96-well plates, and each plate served as one replicate. Each replicate PCR for sorted subsets received around 200 ng genomic DNA, equal to about 30,000 T cell genomes. Purified libraries were quantified with a Qubit 3.0 fluorometer, sized on a Bioanalyzer 2100, and re-quantified with the KAPA Library Quantification kit. Every immunoSEQ 96-well plate was sequenced on a dedicated single-read 150-cycle Illumina NextSeq 550 flow cell. Processing in the source paper ran as follows. Because the immunoSEQ output held only junctional sequences and lacked quality scores, the filtering could not match the filtering applied to full-length reads. Sequences were annotated with PyIR, a Python wrapper for IgBLAST v1.9, using IMGT germline references to assign V/J genes and CDR3. Any read was removed if the V/J assignment was weak (E-value above 1e-6), the CDR3 was missing, or the read contained stop codons, out-of-frame junctions, or ambiguous translated residues. V3J clonotypes were defined as sequences sharing an identical inferred V gene, J gene, and CDR3 amino acid sequence. To compute the percentage overlap between repertoires, the number of shared unique clonotypes was divided by the size of the smaller repertoire. RTK rarefaction, the Chao1 estimator, and Recon v2.1 estimates of unobserved clonotypes were used to assess repertoire richness. Generation probabilities were computed with OLGA for all TCRbeta clonotypes obtained by the gDNA method from several donors. TCRdb obtained this table from immuneACCESS and retained in-frame rearrangements with V and J assigned. These tables miss some clones; where compared with another copy, unresolved V genes account for less than half of the shortfall, and the remainder is unexplained. That table is the source of V, J and clone size, and D and trimming were worked out from the DNA. This sample is represented by millions of clones; over 85% of them were singletons. The ten largest make up around 1.1% of the sample.

The receptor was isolated from a man aged 18 to 30 in good health. The sequenced sample consisted of naive CD8+ T cells sorted from blood. This sample's cell subset or site label indicates: CD45RA+CCR7+. The sequence links TRBV7-9 to TRBJ2-7; a tentative D call is TRBD1 (6 bases match). The CDR3 reads as follows: CASSLSPGQFGNYEQYF. The DNA sequence follows: TGTGCCAGCAGCTTATCCCCCGGACAGTTCGGGAACTACGAGCAGTACTTC.